This passage covers 13 T cell receptor beta chains from one sample sequenced in a study of blood T cells in healthy people across ages. A J-beta primer mix and a sample-barcoded 5' primer were used in a second PCR of about 6 to 12 cycles. TCRdb processed the 5' RACE reads anew with MiXCR; each CDR3 protein has one entry. The profile shows about 1,400,000 distinct CDR3 sequences, almost 60% of them singletons. The sample comprised blood. All receptors come from a man aged 18 to 29 in good health.

The chain has TRBV29-1 and TRBJ1-2, with D maybe TRBD1 (6 bases). This CDR3 contains 14 residues. Germline V gene sequence: CDR1 SQVTM, CDR2 ANQGSEA. Trimming removed 3 bases from V and 6 bases from J, with 17 bases in between. CDR3 protein: CSVDTRDTFHGYTF. DNA of the CDR3: TGCAGCGTTGATACCCGGGACACTTTCCATGGCTACACCTTC.

The chain couples TRBV28 to TRBJ1-4; 9 positions match TRBD1. After removal of 5 bases from V and 8 bases from J, the junction contained 6 bases not matched to a gene. Germline V CDR1 and CDR2: MDHEN, SYDVKM. The CDR3 is 14 residues long. The CDR3 sequence is CASSRTGAAEKLFF. CDR3 coding DNA: TGTGCCAGCAGTCGGACAGGGGCCGCCGAAAAACTGTTTTTT.

The chain employs TRBV6-6 and TRBJ1-5; D ambiguous. The CDR3 length is 14 residues. Trimming stripped 3 bases from V and 4 bases from J, with 10 bases between. Per germline, CDR1 MNHNY and CDR2 SVGAGI (reference sequence). This chain's CDR3 is CASSYMQFNQPQHF. CDR3 bases: TGTGCCAGCAGTTATATGCAATTTAATCAGCCCCAGCATTTT.

The chain is built from TRBV5-5 and TRBJ2-7; D is unresolved. The CDR3 length is 13 residues. Germline lookup yields CDR1 SGHKS and CDR2 YYEKEE (reference sequence). V was pared by 2 bases and J by 3 bases, with 9 bases between. The CDR3 nucleotides are TGTGCCAGCAGCTTCGCCTCTTTCTACGAGCAGTACTTC. As protein: CASSFASFYEQYF.

The chain carries TRBV20-1 and TRBJ2-5; 11 bases are shared with TRBD1. The J call may be incorrect, as the DNA end agrees better with TRBJ2-7. Germline CDR1 reads DFQATT; CDR2 reads SNEGSKA (reference sequence). CDR3 size: 15 residues. The CDR3 nucleotides read TGCAGTGCTAGGCACTCGGGACAGGGGGTTGGCGAGCAGTACTTC. Translation: CSARHSGQGVGEQYF.

This chain connects TRBV4-2 to TRBJ1-4, with D hard to call. The germline V gene encodes CDR1 LGHNA and CDR2 YNFKEQ. V dropped 3 bases and J dropped 0 bases, with 14 bases sitting between them. The CDR3 loop spans 17 amino acids. CDR3 loop: CASSHHRTLATNEKLFF. The CDR3 DNA is TGTGCCAGCAGCCACCACCGGACGCTTGCAACTAATGAAAAACTGTTTTTT.

This sequence joins TRBV29-1 and TRBJ2-2; D not certain. Germline CDR1 and CDR2: SQVTM and ANQGSEA. The CDR3 covers 14 residues. V was cut by 3 bases and J by 3 bases, with 11 bases left in between. CDR3 in DNA: TGCAGCGTTGACATTAAGAGCGACACCGGGGAGCTGTTTTTT. Translated: CSVDIKSDTGELFF.

V usage is TRBV5-1 and J usage is TRBJ2-1, with 8 bases lining up with TRBD2. Germline CDR1 reads SGHRS; CDR2 reads YFSETQ. The CDR3 runs to 15 residues. The V segment lost 7 bases and the J segment 1 base; nucleotides outside the gene matches: 7. CDR3 bases: TGCGCCAGCTGGGGGGAGCGGGAGTCCTACAATGAGCAGTTCTTC. Amino acid sequence: CASWGERESYNEQFF.

The chain is built from TRBV7-6 and TRBJ2-7, with D maybe TRBD2 (5 bases). The germline gives CDR1 SGHVS, CDR2 FNYEAQ. CDR3 size: 14 residues. The germline V and J ends were trimmed by 3 bases and 2 bases, with 11 bases remaining between them. The CDR3 nucleotides are TGTGCCAGCAGCTTGGAGGCGGACCCCTACGAGCAGTACTTC. Translation: CASSLEADPYEQYF.

J is TRBJ2-3 and V is TRBV9; D possibly uses TRBD1 or TRBD2 (5 bases each). The CDR3 has 13 residues. Germline V gene data show CDR1 as SGDLS and CDR2 as YYNGEE. Trimming took off 2 bases at V and 4 bases at J, with 8 bases between the two ends. CDR3 in amino acids: CASSVGPPDTQYF. In nucleotides, the CDR3 is TGTGCCAGCAGCGTGGGACCCCCAGATACGCAGTATTTT.

V usage is TRBV6-2 or TRBV6-3 and J usage is TRBJ2-7; no clear D. The CDR3 has 13 residues. V was cut by 7 bases and J by 3 bases, with 13 bases left in between. The germline gives CDR1 MNHEY, CDR2 SVGEGT. Here the CDR3 reads CASTRRRNYEQYF. CDR3 bases: TGTGCCAGCACAAGGCGCCGTAACTACGAGCAGTACTTC.

This clonotype was detected a few times. The chain joins TRBV27 to TRBJ1-4; D is ambiguous. Germline V gene sequence: CDR1 MNHEY, CDR2 SMNVEV (reference sequence). The CDR3 totals 14 residues. V shed 2 bases and J shed 8 bases, with 12 bases lying between them. CDR3 in DNA: TGTGCCAGCAGTTTACTCATGGGTCGAGAAAAACTGTTTTTT. Residues: CASSLLMGREKLFF.

This clonotype was seen a handful of times. V gene TRBV10-3 combines with J gene TRBJ2-1; D is possibly TRBD1 (5 bases). V gave up 0 bases and J gave up 6 bases, with 15 bases separating them. The CDR3 extends over 16 amino acids. The germline V gene has CDR1 ENHRY and CDR2 SYGVKD. CDR3 residues: CAISESFAGMVNEQFF. In DNA, the CDR3 is TGTGCCATCAGTGAGTCTTTTGCAGGGATGGTCAATGAGCAGTTCTTC.